A single sample gave rise to the 19 T cell receptor beta chains below, sequenced in a study of CD8+ T cells in alopecia areata. The authors extracted RNA and reverse transcribed it into cDNA as the sequencing template. The method was immunoSEQ multiplex PCR; TCRdb's version includes in-frame clones alone and lacks a portion of them. The sample carries more than 150,000 clones, roughly 46% recorded once. Indicated treatment: oral pan-JAK inhibitor, 5-10 mg twice daily. Sequencing was performed on CD8+ T cells sorted from blood, taken around week 54, from a patient treated with tofacitinib. Receptor source: a human donor with alopecia areata.

J is TRBJ1-5 and V is TRBV18; a weak D match, TRBD1 (5 bases). CDR3 size: 16 residues. Germline loops: CDR1 KGHSH, CDR2 LQKENI. V lost 1 base and J lost 2, with 12 bases in between. DNA for the CDR3: TGTGCCAGCTCACCACGCGCTGGGGCGGGCAATCAGCCCCAGCATTTT. Residues: CASSPRAGAGNQPQHF.

The chain has TRBV29-1 and TRBJ2-7; TRBD1 matches 7 bases. Germline V gene data show CDR1 as SQVTM and CDR2 as ANQGSEA. The CDR3 contains 14 residues. V trimming: 0 bases; J trimming: 2 bases; junction bases outside the gene matches: 4. CDR3 residues: CSVEDPTGAYEQYF. The CDR3 DNA sequence: TGCAGCGTTGAAGATCCAACAGGGGCCTACGAGCAGTACTTC.

The rearrangement links TRBV29-1 to TRBJ2-7; 9 positions match TRBD1. This CDR3 spans 13 amino acids. Germline CDR1 SQVTM, CDR2 ANQGSEA. J lost 6 bases, V lost 3 bases, and 6 bases had no gene match. The CDR3 DNA reads as TGCAGCGTTGACTGGACAGGGGTGGGCGAGCAGTACTTC. Translated, it gives CSVDWTGVGEQYF.

A word on this clone: Within the sample, other DNA sequences also encode this same CDR3. The rearrangement joins TRBV27 to TRBJ2-2; D remains ambiguous. Germline values: CDR1 MNHEY, CDR2 SMNVEV (reference sequence). This CDR3 region has 12 residues. Trimming took off 3 bases at V and 4 bases at J, with 3 bases between the two ends. The CDR3 DNA sequence: TGTGCCAGCAGTTTCGGCACCGGGGAGCTGTTTTTT. Its protein product is CASSFGTGELFF.

This clone was picked up a small number of times. The rearrangement links TRBV18 to TRBJ1-2; no firm D call. This CDR3 region has 14 residues. The V end was cut by 6 bases, the J end by 4 bases, with 15 bases between. Germline CDR1 KGHSH, CDR2 LQKENI. CDR3 in amino acids: CASSDGSRIYGYTF. CDR3 sequence (DNA): TGTGCCAGCTCCGACGGGTCCCGTATCTATGGCTACACCTTC.

This sequence joins TRBV5-4 and TRBJ1-2, with D unresolved. The CDR3 runs to 15 residues. V was clipped by 4 bases and J by 5 bases, with 18 bases between them. The V gene's germline CDR1 is SGHNT and CDR2 YYREEE (reference sequence). Here the CDR3 reads CASSREPGSIYGYTF. The CDR3 DNA reads as TGTGCCAGCAGCCGGGAACCGGGTTCCATTTATGGCTACACCTTC.

This rearrangement joins TRBV21-1 to TRBJ2-5; the D segment call TRBD1 is taken from the table without a DNA check. TRBV21-1 is recorded as a pseudogene. The CDR3 extends over 14 amino acids. CDR3 sequence (DNA): TGTGCCAGCAGCAAAGTCAGGTACCAAGAGACCCAGTACTTC. It encodes CASSKVRYQETQYF.

The V gene is TRBV2, the J gene TRBJ2-7, with 7 bases aligning to TRBD2. The germline gives CDR1 SNHLY, CDR2 FYNNEI. The CDR3 contains 13 residues. With V trimmed by 7 bases and J by 3 bases, 6 bases remained unmatched. CDR3 coding DNA: TGTGCCAGCAAGGGCGGGGGAGTCTACGAGCAGTACTTC. This translates into CASKGGGVYEQYF. Combining the CDR3 with reference TRBV2 and TRBJ2-7 gives the whole variable domain EPEVTQTPSHQVTQMGQEVILRCVPISNHLYFYWYRQILGQKVEFLVSFYNNEISEKSEIFDDQFSVERPDGSNFTLKIRSTKLEDSAMYFCASKGGGVYEQYFGPGTRLTVT.

The V call is TRBV5-4, the J call TRBJ2-6; D is ambiguous. CDR1 is SGHNT and CDR2 is YYREEE in the germline V gene (reference sequence). Trimming cost V 2 bases and J 1 base, with 13 bases left between them. This CDR3 contains 17 residues. CDR3: CASSLGAGSSGANVLTF. CDR3 sequence (DNA): TGTGCCAGCAGCTTAGGAGCAGGCTCTTCTGGGGCCAACGTCCTGACTTTC.

This clone was seen only a few times. The chain employs TRBV30 and TRBJ1-5; D is ambiguous. Deletions cut 3 bases from V and 3 bases from J, with 9 bases between. The germline V gene encodes CDR1 GTSNPN and CDR2 SVGIG (reference sequence). The CDR3 sequence is 13 residues long. The CDR3 bases are TGTGCCTGGAGCTCCCACCCCAATCAGCCCCAGCATTTT. Translating it yields CAWSSHPNQPQHF.

V is TRBV7-9 and J is TRBJ1-1; D remains ambiguous. The germline V and J ends were trimmed by 1 base and 0 bases, with 3 bases remaining between them. The CDR3 sequence is 13 residues long. The germline V gene encodes CDR1 SEHNR and CDR2 FQNEAQ (reference sequence). The CDR3 coding sequence is TGTGCCAGCAGCTTAGGTATGAACACTGAAGCTTTCTTT. Protein sequence: CASSLGMNTEAFF.

The V gene is TRBV18, the J gene TRBJ2-5, with D unclear. V was pared by 2 bases and J by 1 base, with 8 bases between. Germline values: CDR1 KGHSH, CDR2 LQKENI. The CDR3 length is 14 residues. The CDR3 region is CASSPFTRQETQYF. The CDR3 nucleotides read TGTGCCAGCTCACCATTTACCCGCCAAGAGACCCAGTACTTC.

V usage is TRBV13 and J usage is TRBJ1-4; D perhaps matches TRBD1 (6 bases). The CDR3 is 13 amino acids. CDR1 and CDR2 (germline): PRHDT, FYEKMQ (reference sequence). V gave up 4 bases and J gave up 8 bases, with 11 bases separating them. CDR3 amino acids: CASSSRGNEKLFF. Written as DNA, the CDR3 is TGTGCCAGCAGCTCCAGGGGTAACGAAAAACTGTTTTTT. Using reference TRBV13 and TRBJ1-4 for the parts outside the CDR3, the full variable domain is AAGVIQSPRHLIKEKRETATLKCYPIPRHDTVYWYQQGPGQDPQFLISFYEKMQSDKGSIPDRFSAQQFSDYHSELNMSSLELGDSALYFCASSSRGNEKLFFGSGTQLSVL.

The chain joins TRBV7-6 to TRBJ2-3; no definite D call. CDR3 length: 14 residues. Trimming took off 5 bases at V and 3 bases at J, with 12 bases between the two ends. In germline, CDR1 is SGHVS, CDR2 FNYEAQ. The CDR3 DNA reads TGTGCCAGCAGCCCGCAGACATCAACAGATACGCAGTATTTT. This codes for CASSPQTSTDTQYF. Looking up the rest from reference TRBV7-6 and TRBJ2-3 gives the full variable domain: GAGVSQSPRYKVTKRGQDVALRCDPISGHVSLYWYRQALGQGPEFLTYFNYEAQQDKSGLPNDRFSAERPEGSISTLTIQRTEQRDSAMYRCASSPQTSTDTQYFGPGTRLTVL.

This chain's CDR3 is CASSVDGGDDTEAFF. DNA for the CDR3: TGTGCCAGCAGCGTAGATGGAGGGGACGACACTGAAGCTTTCTTT. V is TRBV9 and J is TRBJ1-1, with a tentative D call TRBD1 (5 bases). Trimming pared 0 bases from V and 3 bases from J, leaving 12 bases between. Germline-derived CDR1 and CDR2 are SGDLS and YYNGEE. The CDR3 extends over 15 amino acids.

V is TRBV4-1 and J is TRBJ1-1; no clear D gene. The germline V and J ends were trimmed by 1 base and 5 bases, with 14 bases remaining between them. The V gene's germline CDR1 is MGHRA and CDR2 YSYEKL. The CDR3 sequence is 15 residues long. The CDR3 coding sequence is TGCGCCAGCAGCCAAGGGAAAGAGGGTAGGACTGAAGCTTTCTTT. This codes for CASSQGKEGRTEAFF.

J is TRBJ1-1 and V is TRBV5-4; D call uncertain. Trimming shortened V by 1 base and J by 4 bases, and 11 bases separated the two germline ends. Per the germline V gene, CDR1 is SGHNT and CDR2 is YYREEE (reference sequence). CDR3 length: 14 residues. CDR3 bases: TGTGCCAGCAGCTTGTCCGGTGCTGGCACTGAAGCTTTCTTT. It is translated as CASSLSGAGTEAFF.

This clone has a handful of counts. This rearrangement joins TRBV25-1 to TRBJ2-1; 12 bases are shared with TRBD2. Germline CDR1 is MGHDK and CDR2 is SYGVNS. This CDR3 contains 15 residues. V shed 3 bases, J shed 12 bases, and the junction held 9 bases outside the gene matches. The CDR3 sequence is CASSDPLAGGRLQFF. The CDR3 coding sequence is TGTGCCAGCAGTGATCCTCTAGCGGGGGGGCGTTTGCAGTTCTTC.

In this sample, this clone turned up a few times. The J gene is TRBJ1-4, the V gene TRBV4-1; 8 bases are shared with TRBD1. The CDR3 runs to 17 residues. From germline, CDR1 is MGHRA and CDR2 YSYEKL. The ends lost 4 bases at V and 0 bases at J; junction bases unmatched: 7. The CDR3 region has the DNA TGCGCCAGCAGCCGCCTACAGGGGGGAGCAACTAATGAAAAACTGTTTTTT. It yields the protein CASSRLQGGATNEKLFF.